The 9 T cell receptor beta chains presented below share a single source sample, sequenced in a study of cytomegalovirus exposure and HLA in healthy donors. Use of 60 Vbeta and 13 Jbeta primers characterized the PCR. Sequencing used immunoSEQ multiplex PCR; TCRdb keeps in-frame clones, though not all of them. The sample lists about 150,000 clones, approximately 72% occurring once. The sample consisted of PBMCs. These receptors were obtained from a man younger than 30 in good health and CMV-seronegative.

This clone was detected once. The chain recombines TRBV7-3 with TRBJ1-1; D may be TRBD1 (5 bases). V was trimmed by 5 bases and J by 4 bases, leaving 11 bases between them. Germline assignment: CDR1 SGHTA and CDR2 FQGTGA. The CDR3 is 13 amino acids. CDR3 region: CASSPQGSTEAFF. For the CDR3, the DNA is TGTGCCAGCAGCCCTCAGGGCAGCACTGAAGCTTTCTTT.

J is TRBJ2-7 and V is TRBV6-6; 8 bases match TRBD2. Germline V gene lookup returns CDR1 MNHNY and CDR2 SVGAGI (reference sequence). Trimming cost V 5 bases and J 2 bases; bases outside gene matches: 5. The CDR3 has 14 amino acids. CDR3 loop: CASSQLGLAYEQYV. CDR3 sequence (DNA): TGTGCCAGCAGTCAACTGGGACTAGCCTACGAGCAGTACGTC.

The V call is TRBV7-9, the J call TRBJ1-3; 7 bases map to TRBD1. The CDR3 length is 18 residues. V dropped 5 bases and J dropped 0; count of bases not matched to a gene: 13. The germline CDR1 and CDR2 sequences are SEHNR and FQNEAQ (reference sequence). The CDR3 sequence: CASSASGQIISSGNTIYF. In nucleotides, the CDR3 is TGTGCCAGCAGCGCCTCGGGACAGATAATTAGCTCTGGAAACACCATATATTTT.

This rearrangement joins TRBV19 to TRBJ1-5; D is perhaps TRBD1 (6 bases). The V end lost 3 bases, the J end lost 6 bases, and 18 bases lay between the germline ends. CDR3 size: 16 residues. Germline CDR1 is LNHDA and CDR2 is SQIVND (reference sequence). DNA of the CDR3: TGTGCCAGTAGTATTCGGGACACCCAATGGGGTCAGCCCCAGCATTTT. Protein: CASSIRDTQWGQPQHF.

This rearrangement joins TRBV2 to TRBJ1-1; D gene ambiguous. Germline V gene data show CDR1 as SNHLY and CDR2 as FYNNEI. The V and J ends lost 5 bases and 7 bases respectively, with 5 bases between them. This CDR3 region has 10 residues. The CDR3 DNA follows: TGTGCCAGCAGTCTCGGTGAAGCTTTCTTT. This codes for CASSLGEAFF.

The chain links TRBV29-1 to TRBJ1-1, with TRBD1 matching over 9 bases. Germline trimming cut 7 bases from V and 3 bases from J; bases unmatched to any gene: 3. Per germline, CDR1 SQVTM and CDR2 ANQGSEA. The CDR3 contains 12 residues. CDR3 sequence (DNA): TGCAGCGCTGGGGACAGGGACACTGAAGCTTTCTTT. It is translated as CSAGDRDTEAFF. The entire variable domain, with the rest obtained from reference TRBV29-1 and TRBJ1-1, is as follows: SAVISQKPSRDICQRGTSLTIQCQVDSQVTMMFWYRQQPGQSLTLIATANQGSEATYESGFVIDKFPISRPNLTFSTLTVSNMSPEDSSIYLCSAGDRDTEAFFGQGTRLTVV.

This clone was detected only a few times. CDR3 residues: CASSLLGPGGGYTF. CDR3 DNA: TGTGCCAGCAGTCTTCTCGGGCCGGGGGGGGGCTACACCTTC. V usage is TRBV27 and J usage is TRBJ1-2; D is perhaps TRBD1 (5 bases). Germline V gene sequence: CDR1 MNHEY, CDR2 SMNVEV (reference sequence). V was shortened by 5 bases and J by 8 bases, with 18 bases between the two germline ends. The CDR3 consists of 14 residues.

This chain connects TRBV6-6 to TRBJ1-2; tentative D call: TRBD1 (5 bases). The CDR3 contains 14 residues. Germline assignment: CDR1 MNHNY and CDR2 SVGAGI (reference sequence). Trimming stripped 2 bases from V and 3 bases from J, with 10 bases between. The CDR3 DNA follows: TGTGCCAGCAGTTACGGAGGGGAGGACTATGGCTACACCTTC. It specifies CASSYGGEDYGYTF.

Of note for this clone: This CDR3 is also generated by other DNA sequences in the sample. The chain couples TRBV7-9 to TRBJ1-1, with 7 bases aligning to TRBD1. V lost 5 bases and J lost 4; bases outside the gene matches: 7. CDR1 is SEHNR and CDR2 is FQNEAQ in the germline V gene (reference sequence). This CDR3 comprises 14 residues. The CDR3 sequence is CASSPRQGGTEAFF. The CDR3 region has the DNA TGTGCCAGCAGCCCCCGACAGGGCGGCACTGAAGCTTTCTTT.